These 10 T cell receptor beta chains came from one sample sequenced in a study of glioma-infiltrating T cells after dendritic cell vaccination. TCRdb's copy holds only in-frame clones and misses some; the assay was immunoSEQ multiplex PCR. The table lists tens of thousands of clones, about 87% of them singletons. The sequencing used blood, collected before dendritic cell vaccination. These receptors came from a human donor with glioblastoma.

The genes are TRBV27 and TRBJ2-1; 11 bases are shared with TRBD1. This CDR3 region has 15 residues. V trimming: 5 bases; J trimming: 8 bases; junction bases outside the gene matches: 8. The germline gives CDR1 MNHEY, CDR2 SMNVEV (reference sequence). The CDR3 loop reads CASSHLDRGRDEQFF. The DNA of the CDR3 is TGTGCCAGCAGTCACTTGGACAGGGGGCGCGATGAGCAGTTCTTC.

The CDR3 nucleotides read TGCGCCAGCAGCCGAGCAGGGGGAGCTAATGAAAAACTGTTTTTT. Translation gives CASSRAGGANEKLFF. The chain couples TRBV4-1 to TRBJ1-4, with 7 positions matching TRBD1. Per germline, CDR1 MGHRA and CDR2 YSYEKL. With 4 bases clipped from V and 3 bases from J, the junction kept 5 bases outside the gene matches. The CDR3 consists of 15 residues.

The chain couples TRBV15 to TRBJ2-6, with D perhaps TRBD2 (7 bases). Trimming removed 0 bases at V and 4 bases at J, with 16 bases between. Germline V gene data show CDR1 as LNHNV and CDR2 as YYDKDF (reference sequence). The CDR3 runs 18 residues. CDR3 in amino acids: CATSRDFVRGAGANVLTF. CDR3 sequence (DNA): TGTGCCACCAGCAGAGATTTCGTACGGGGGGCAGGGGCCAACGTCCTGACTTTC.

This chain joins TRBV30 and TRBJ1-1; maybe TRBD1 (6 bases). With 2 bases removed from V and 5 bases from J, the gap between germline ends came to 12 bases. The CDR3 covers 13 residues. Germline-derived CDR1 and CDR2 are GTSNPN and SVGIG (reference sequence). The chain's CDR3 is CAWSFDRRTEAFF. Here the CDR3 DNA reads TGTGCCTGGAGTTTCGACAGGAGGACTGAAGCTTTCTTT.

As concerns this clone: The same CDR3 can be traced to other DNA sequences in this sample. This chain joins TRBV5-4 and TRBJ1-4, with TRBD1 identical over 7 bases. The germline V gene encodes CDR1 SGHNT and CDR2 YYREEE (reference sequence). CDR3 length: 14 residues. The junction had 2 bases not matched to a gene; V was cut back by 4 bases and J by 2 bases. The chain's CDR3 is CASSLTGTNEKLFF. Written as DNA, the CDR3 is TGTGCCAGCAGCCTGACAGGGACTAATGAAAAACTGTTTTTT.

This clone was seen only once. This chain joins TRBV6-5 and TRBJ1-3; D is unresolved. The CDR3 sequence is 15 residues long. CDR1 MNHEY and CDR2 SVGAGI come from the germline V gene. The V gene lost 4 bases and the J gene lost 0 bases, with 10 bases spanning the gap. The CDR3 here is CASSSAGSSGNTIYF. DNA of the CDR3: TGTGCCAGCAGTTCTGCCGGTTCCTCTGGAAACACCATATATTTT.

The chain links TRBV30 to TRBJ2-7; the match to TRBD2 covers 7 bases. CDR3 length equals 14 residues. Trimming took 3 bases from V and 0 from J; bases not matched to a gene: 5. Germline V gene lookup returns CDR1 GTSNPN and CDR2 SVGIG (reference sequence). The CDR3 is CAWRPTSSSYEQYF. The DNA for the CDR3 is TGTGCCTGGAGGCCGACTAGCTCCTCCTACGAGCAGTACTTC.

The CDR3 DNA reads as TGTGCCTGGAGTGTGCCGGGACAGGTCACCGGGGAGCTGTTTTTT. This encodes CAWSVPGQVTGELFF. The chain combines TRBV30 with TRBJ2-2; 8 positions agree with TRBD1. With 0 bases clipped from V and 4 bases from J, the junction kept 4 bases outside the gene matches. The CDR3 spans 15 residues. Germline-derived CDR1 and CDR2 are GTSNPN and SVGIG (reference sequence).

V usage is TRBV27 and J usage is TRBJ2-1, with TRBD2 matching over 8 bases. The CDR3 consists of 15 residues. J was trimmed by 5 bases and V by 4 bases; bases with no gene match: 7. Germline V gene sequence: CDR1 MNHEY, CDR2 SMNVEV (reference sequence). The CDR3, as DNA: TGTGCCAGCAGTTCGGGGGGGACGGTTAACAATGAGCAGTTCTTC. Protein product: CASSSGGTVNNEQFF.

V and J are TRBV9 and TRBJ1-2; D unresolved. Germline values: CDR1 SGDLS, CDR2 YYNGEE. Trimming took off 4 bases at V and 6 bases at J, with 10 bases between the two ends. The length of the CDR3 is 12 residues. The CDR3 region has the DNA TGTGCCAGCAGCCCGGTTGCGAATGGCTACACCTTC. As protein: CASSPVANGYTF. Filled out from reference TRBV9 and TRBJ1-2, the complete variable domain reads DSGVTQTPKHLITATGQRVTLRCSPRSGDLSVYWYQQSLDQGLQFLIQYYNGEERAKGNILERFSAQQFPDLHSELNLSSLELGDSALYFCASSPVANGYTFGSGTRLTVV.